The clone carrying this TCR beta chain was seen a handful of times. Germline is not matched at one junction end, which may reflect a read error. The read comes to an end 3 residues before the CDR3 does, leaving the germline J gene to fill in the end. The same CDR3 can be traced to other DNA sequences in this sample. The data were obtained in a study of T cell clonality in common variable immunodeficiency. The V gene's germline CDR1 is SGHTA and CDR2 FQGNSA. CDR3 length: 14 amino acids. Clones were sequenced by immunoSEQ multiplex PCR, and TCRdb holds only the in-frame ones, with some missing. The sample was found to contain roughly 50,000 clones, and every one recurs.

The TCR was taken from a person aged 18 to 75 in good health. The specimen was peripheral blood mononuclear cells. The chain uses TRBV7-2 and TRBJ1-2; 8 bases fit TRBD1. The covered CDR3 bases are TGTGCCAGCAGCCAGGACAGGGCCCGCTATGGT. Translating it yields CASSQDRARYG. Given in full, the CDR3 is CASSQDRARYGYTF.